Following are 15 T cell receptor beta chains from one sample sequenced in a study of blood T cell repertoires in COVID-19. Sequencing used immunoSEQ multiplex PCR; TCRdb keeps in-frame clones, though not all of them. The sample shows more than 100,000 clones, less than 90% of them seen only once. The sample consisted of peripheral blood. The receptors come from a woman in her 30s who had recovered from COVID-19.

This chain links TRBV18 with TRBJ2-3; D might be TRBD1 (5 bases). The CDR3 consists of 16 residues. Trimming stripped 3 bases from V and 0 bases from J, with 13 bases between. Looked up from germline, CDR1 is KGHSH and CDR2 is LQKENI. The CDR3 protein is CASSPYRGGSTDTQYF. The CDR3 nucleotides are TGTGCCAGCTCACCCTATAGGGGTGGGAGCACAGATACGCAGTATTTT. Supplemented by reference TRBV18 and TRBJ2-3, the full variable domain reads NAGVMQNPRHLVRRRGQEARLRCSPMKGHSHVYWYRQLPEEGLKFMVYLQKENIIDESGMPKERFSAEFPKEGPSILRIQQVVRGDSAAYFCASSPYRGGSTDTQYFGPGTRLTVL.

The chain combines TRBV4-1 with TRBJ2-1, with 7 nucleotides matching TRBD2. The V gene end was trimmed by 4 bases and the J gene end by 4 bases; junction bases not matched to a gene: 13. Germline CDR1 and CDR2: MGHRA and YSYEKL. The CDR3 is made up of 17 amino acids. The CDR3 spells CASSPPGGLSVYNEQFF. CDR3 coding DNA: TGCGCCAGCAGCCCGCCGGGGGGACTATCCGTTTACAATGAGCAGTTCTTC.

V and J are TRBV28 and TRBJ2-1, with 11 bases fitting TRBD2. The V gene end was trimmed by 7 bases and the J gene end by 6 bases; junction bases not matched to a gene: 11. CDR3 size: 16 residues. The germline CDR1 and CDR2 sequences are MDHEN and SYDVKM. The DNA for the CDR3 is TGTGCCAGCACCCCAAGGTTGGGACTAGCGGTCAATGAGCAGTTCTTC. It yields the protein CASTPRLGLAVNEQFF.

The V gene is TRBV7-2, the J gene TRBJ1-3; no firm D call. The CDR3 runs to 16 residues. Germline V gene sequence: CDR1 SGHTA, CDR2 FQGNSA. Trimming pared 2 bases from V and 4 bases from J, leaving 15 bases between. In DNA form, the CDR3 reads TGTGCCAGCAGCTTAAATCCTGAGGGAAACGGAAACACCATATATTTT. Amino acids: CASSLNPEGNGNTIYF.

This clone came up many times. This rearrangement joins TRBV4-2 to TRBJ2-2; no definite D call. This CDR3 contains 17 residues. Between the trimmed V and J ends, which lost 3 bases and 0 bases, there was a span of 14 bases. Germline assignment: CDR1 LGHNA and CDR2 YNFKEQ. CDR3 DNA: TGTGCCAGCAGCCACCCCGCCCCGGTCACGAACACCGGGGAGCTGTTTTTT. Residues: CASSHPAPVTNTGELFF.

The gene calls are TRBV29-1 and TRBJ2-6; 13 bases agree with TRBD2. CDR3 length: 16 residues. In germline, CDR1 is SQVTM, CDR2 ANQGSEA. V shed 4 bases and J 3 bases; nucleotides not matched to a gene: 3. This CDR3 is CSVGTSGSLGANVLTF. DNA for the CDR3: TGCAGCGTTGGGACTAGCGGGAGCCTTGGGGCCAACGTCCTGACTTTC.

This clone came up once. The chain recombines TRBV5-1 with TRBJ1-1; weak D call: TRBD1 (6 bases). Germline V gives CDR1 SGHRS, CDR2 YFSETQ. V was clipped by 0 bases and J by 2 bases, with 8 bases between them. The CDR3 consists of 14 residues. CDR3 sequence reads: CASSLVGQNTEAFF. The DNA for the CDR3 is TGCGCCAGCAGCTTGGTGGGACAAAACACTGAAGCTTTCTTT.

This clone is a singleton in its sample. This chain joins TRBV27 and TRBJ2-7, with D possibly TRBD2 on 6 matching bases. Trimming stripped 6 bases from V and 4 bases from J, with 28 bases between. Germline loops: CDR1 MNHEY, CDR2 SMNVEV (reference sequence). This CDR3 has 18 amino acids. The CDR3 here is CASSPAREGGIGFYEQYF. The DNA of the CDR3 is TGTGCCAGCAGCCCCGCCCGGGAAGGCGGGATAGGATTTTACGAGCAGTACTTC.

The chain joins TRBV5-6 to TRBJ2-5; D possibly corresponds to TRBD1 (6 bases). V was cut by 4 bases and J by 4 bases, with 17 bases left in between. The CDR3 extends over 15 amino acids. The germline V gene encodes CDR1 SGHDT and CDR2 YYEEEE. The CDR3 DNA follows: TGTGCCAGCAGCGGACAGCCTAAATCGGTAGAGACCCAGTACTTC. It encodes CASSGQPKSVETQYF.

CDR3 protein: CASSSIQGAFEKLFF. Here the CDR3 DNA reads TGTGCCAGCAGCTCGATACAGGGGGCTTTTGAAAAACTGTTTTTT. The chain employs TRBV7-9 and TRBJ1-4, with TRBD1 identical over 9 bases. Germline trimming cut 4 bases from V and 7 bases from J; bases unmatched to any gene: 7. CDR1 SEHNR and CDR2 FQNEAQ come from the germline V gene (reference sequence). There are 15 residues in the CDR3.

J is TRBJ2-1 and V is TRBV14, with D perhaps matching TRBD1 (6 bases). The germline V gene has CDR1 SGHDN and CDR2 FVKESK. V gave up 2 bases and J gave up 2 bases, with 13 bases separating them. This CDR3 contains 16 residues. The CDR3 bases are TGTGCCAGCAGCCAAAAAGCACAGGGCCCCTACAATGAGCAGTTCTTC. It codes for CASSQKAQGPYNEQFF.

The chain couples TRBV5-1 to TRBJ2-3; the match to TRBD2 covers 8 bases. The CDR3 has 18 amino acids. Per germline, CDR1 SGHRS and CDR2 YFSETQ. J was trimmed by 0 bases and V by 1 base; bases with no gene match: 10. Here the CDR3 DNA reads TGCGCCAGCAGCTTGACGGCGGGGGGAGGATCTAGCACAGATACGCAGTATTTT. Translating gives CASSLTAGGGSSTDTQYF.

This clone has only one observation. The J gene is TRBJ2-1, the V gene TRBV29-1; 7 bases fit TRBD1. The CDR3 is made up of 11 amino acids. V was clipped by 5 bases and J by 14 bases; unmatched bases: 9. Germline CDR1 SQVTM, CDR2 ANQGSEA. The CDR3 sequence: CSVRSTGPEFF. CDR3 sequence (DNA): TGCAGCGTTCGCTCGACAGGGCCGGAGTTCTTC.

This clone was picked up a small number of times. V gene TRBV4-2 combines with J gene TRBJ2-6; 10 bases agree with TRBD2. The length of the CDR3 is 16 residues. Germline V gene data show CDR1 as LGHNA and CDR2 as YNFKEQ. V lost 4 bases to trimming and J lost 0 bases; unmatched junction nucleotides: 0. The CDR3 reads CASSRTSGSGANVLTF. As DNA, the CDR3 is TGTGCCAGCAGCCGGACTAGCGGCTCTGGGGCCAACGTCCTGACTTTC.

The J gene is TRBJ1-4, the V gene TRBV7-2; 9 nucleotides line up with TRBD1. V lost 2 bases, J lost 8 bases, and 6 bases stayed unmatched. The germline V gene has CDR1 SGHTA and CDR2 FQGNSA. This CDR3 has 15 residues. This CDR3 is CASSLYGTGSEKLFF. The CDR3 nucleotides are TGTGCCAGCAGCTTATACGGGACAGGGTCAGAAAAACTGTTTTTT.